The 5 T cell receptor beta chains given below trace back to one sample, sequenced in a study of radiation and T cells in renal cell carcinoma. As for time point: blood 4 weeks post-SBRT, at nephrectomy. Treatment described: 15 Gy SBRT to primary tumor, nephrectomy 4 weeks later. Some clones are missing from TCRdb's copy, which holds only in-frame ones; the method was immunoSEQ multiplex PCR. Among about 170,000 clones listed, 88% were seen once. Sequencing used blood, obtained from a patient whose treatment included radiotherapy and nephrectomy. The receptors here all came from a woman aged 45-60 years with renal cell carcinoma.

The V and J genes are TRBV7-2 and TRBJ1-2, with 8 nucleotides matching TRBD1. Trimming removed 6 bases from V and 4 bases from J; junction bases left unmatched: 4. This CDR3 is 13 amino acids long. Germline V lookup: CDR1 SGHTA, CDR2 FQGNSA. The CDR3 sequence is CASSTDRGYGYTF. The CDR3 bases are TGTGCCAGCAGTACAGACAGGGGCTATGGCTACACCTTC.

The CDR3 loop reads CASTRTGSNEKLFF. In DNA, the CDR3 is TGTGCCAGCACCCGGACGGGGTCTAATGAAAAACTGTTTTTT. This chain joins TRBV7-8 and TRBJ1-4; D is unresolved. The CDR3 sequence is 14 residues long. In germline, CDR1 is SGHVS, CDR2 FQNEAQ. The V gene lost 7 bases and the J gene lost 3 bases, with 12 bases spanning the gap. The full variable domain, in which reference TRBV7-8 and TRBJ1-4 provide the parts outside the CDR3, is GAGVSQSPRYKVAKRGQDVALRCDPISGHVSLFWYQQALGQGPEFLTYFQNEAQLDKSGLPSDRFFAERPEGSVSTLKIQRTQQEDSAVYLCASTRTGSNEKLFFGSGTQLSVL.

The rearrangement joins TRBV9 to TRBJ1-3; D may be TRBD1 (6 bases). This CDR3 is 16 amino acids long. Between the trimmed V and J ends, which lost 2 bases and 0 bases, there was a span of 12 bases. The germline V gene has CDR1 SGDLS and CDR2 YYNGEE. The CDR3 reads CASSVSPRGSGNTIYF. The CDR3 DNA reads TGTGCCAGCAGCGTCAGCCCCAGGGGCTCTGGAAACACCATATATTTT.

The genes are TRBV19 and TRBJ1-5; 7 bases line up with TRBD1. Per germline, CDR1 LNHDA and CDR2 SQIVND (reference sequence). This CDR3 region has 14 residues. Trimming at V came to 5 bases and at J to 5 bases, leaving 6 bases not matched to a gene. In nucleotides, the CDR3 is TGTGCCAGTAGTTTCCGACAGGGCCATCAGCCCCAGCATTTT. The encoded protein is CASSFRQGHQPQHF.

V and J are TRBV18 and TRBJ1-5; 7 nucleotides line up with TRBD1. The CDR3 extends over 15 amino acids. Germline CDR1 is KGHSH and CDR2 is LQKENI. V was clipped by 0 bases and J by 6 bases; unmatched bases: 5. The CDR3 protein is CASSPPRQGIQPQHF. In DNA, the CDR3 is TGTGCCAGCTCACCACCTAGACAGGGTATTCAGCCCCAGCATTTT.